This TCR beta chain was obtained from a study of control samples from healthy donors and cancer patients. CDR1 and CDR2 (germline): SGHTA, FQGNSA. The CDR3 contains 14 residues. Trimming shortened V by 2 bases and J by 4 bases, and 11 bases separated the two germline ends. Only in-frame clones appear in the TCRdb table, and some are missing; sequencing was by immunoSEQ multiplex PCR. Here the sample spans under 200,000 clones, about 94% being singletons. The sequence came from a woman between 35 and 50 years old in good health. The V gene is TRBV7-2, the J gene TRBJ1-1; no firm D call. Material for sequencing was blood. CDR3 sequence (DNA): TGTGCCAGCAGCTTAAACCCTCGGGGCACTGAAGCTTTCTTT. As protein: CASSLNPRGTEAFF.